The sequence of this TCR beta chain was determined in a study of T cell clonotyping in hematopoietic cell transplantation. Findings and caveats of the study: Pathologically expanded recipient clonotypes increased progressively from day 30 to day 180 as diversity fell.

V shed 3 bases and J shed 7 bases, with 10 bases lying between them. The CDR3 runs 13 residues. Germline V lookup: CDR1 ENHRY, CDR2 SYGVKD. TCRdb's table, derived via immunoSEQ multiplex PCR, lists solely in-frame clones and lacks some. The sample lists about 69,000 clones, about 94% occurring once. In regard to this clone: Its antigen is still unknown.

The receptor comes from a man in his fifties in good health. Some clones in this sample may be carry-over from other donors' samples. The chain uses TRBV10-3 and TRBJ2-1; D not resolved. The source material was peripheral blood mononuclear cells. The chain's CDR3 is CAISDGLGNEQFF. In DNA form, the CDR3 reads TGTGCCATCAGTGACGGTTTAGGGAATGAGCAGTTCTTC.